This T cell receptor beta chain was recovered during a study of T cell responses to AZD1222 COVID-19 vaccine. The V end lost 5 bases, the J end lost 11 bases, and 9 bases lay between the germline ends. The CDR3 is 11 residues long. The protocol was immunoSEQ multiplex PCR, while the TCRdb copy is restricted to in-frame clones and leaves out a portion. Of roughly 180,000 clones in the sample, about 95% were seen once. The specimen was peripheral blood, collected on day 0 of AZD1222 vaccination. The sequence came from an adult in good health. The chain joins TRBV12-3 or TRBV12-4 to TRBJ1-4; no clear D. CDR3 nucleotide sequence: TGTGCCAGCAGTGCCTCCGGCAAACTGTTTTTT. Its translation: CASSASGKLFF.